This entry describes one T cell receptor (beta chain). V shed 5 bases and J shed 10 bases, with 23 bases lying between them. CDR3 length: 15 amino acids. The germline gives CDR1 SQVTM, CDR2 ANQGSEA. Produced via immunoSEQ multiplex PCR; TCRdb's table is partial and in-frame only. The repertoire consists of roughly 21,000 clones, with about 91% occurring once and the leading ten covering 7.8%. This record belongs to a study of PD-1 and CTLA-4 blockade in melanoma. The sequences come from CD8+ T cells from peripheral blood, collected before anti-PD-1 treatment. The V and J genes are TRBV29-1 and TRBJ2-2, with D possibly matching TRBD1 (6 bases). The clonotype comes from a human donor with melanoma. The DNA for the CDR3 is TGCAGCGTTAGGGGGTACAGCGCCACCGGGGAGGAGCTGTTTTTT. This gives the protein CSVRGYSATGEELFF.